The next 16 T cell receptor beta chains were all read from a single sample in a study of blood T cell repertoires in COVID-19 (TCRdb year 2020). Library construction relied on the immunoSEQ multiplex PCR assay. Held by TCRdb, this immuneACCESS table contains in-frame sequences only and omits some clones. Under half of the omission traces to an unresolved V gene where checked; the cause of the rest is unknown. This sample is represented by about 180,000 clones; roughly 86% of them were singletons. The ten biggest clones cover over 7.5% of the sample. The sequenced material came from PBMCs or T cells enriched from blood (not recorded which). All receptors derive from a young woman who had recovered from COVID-19.

The rearrangement joins TRBV19 to TRBJ2-7; possibly TRBD2 for D (6 bases). CDR1 LNHDA and CDR2 SQIVND come from the germline V gene (reference sequence). Trimming cost V 6 bases and J 4 bases, with 16 bases left between them. The CDR3 runs 14 residues. CDR3 in amino acids: CASSDSFREYEQYF. The CDR3 DNA reads as TGTGCCAGTAGCGACAGCTTCCGGGAGTACGAGCAGTACTTC.

This clone has a single count. The V gene is TRBV7-9, the J gene TRBJ2-3, with D maybe TRBD2 (5 bases). CDR3 length: 13 amino acids. Trimming left V 2 bases short and J 6 bases short, with 9 bases between. CDR1 is SEHNR and CDR2 is FQNEAQ in the germline V gene (reference sequence). CDR3 region: CASSLSPGDTQYF. DNA of the CDR3: TGTGCCAGCAGCTTATCCCCGGGGGATACGCAGTATTTT.

The chain uses TRBV18 and TRBJ2-1; possibly TRBD2 for D (6 bases). CDR3 length: 14 residues. V was pared by 10 bases and J by 0 bases, with 13 bases between. In germline, CDR1 is KGHSH, CDR2 LQKENI. The CDR3 spells CATAGGNSYNEQFF. CDR3 nucleotide sequence: TGTGCCACCGCCGGGGGAAACTCCTACAATGAGCAGTTCTTC.

The chain uses TRBV6-5 and TRBJ2-2; D is perhaps TRBD2 (7 bases). The germline CDR1 and CDR2 sequences are MNHEY and SVGAGI. With 0 bases removed from V and 6 bases from J, the gap between germline ends came to 11 bases. The CDR3 covers 15 residues. CDR3 amino acids: CASSYSPRGPGELFF. For the CDR3, the DNA is TGTGCCAGCAGTTACTCGCCGCGGGGGCCCGGGGAGCTGTTTTTT.

The CDR3 DNA sequence: TGCGCCAGCAGCTTGGCAGGGGCCTATTCACCCCTCCACTTT. This sequence encodes CASSLAGAYSPLHF. The rearrangement links TRBV5-1 to TRBJ1-6; the D gene is possibly TRBD1 (6 bases). The V gene lost 0 bases and the J gene lost 8 bases, with 9 bases spanning the gap. From germline, CDR1 is SGHRS and CDR2 YFSETQ. This CDR3 spans 14 amino acids.

This sequence joins TRBV12-3 or TRBV12-4 and TRBJ2-1, with D hard to call. Trimming removed 2 bases at V and 7 bases at J, with 9 bases between. The CDR3 is 13 amino acids. The CDR3 region is CASSLRSPNEQFF. The CDR3, as DNA: TGTGCCAGCAGTTTACGGTCCCCTAATGAGCAGTTCTTC.

This chain links TRBV7-7 with TRBJ2-2, with 11 bases fitting TRBD2. The V gene's germline CDR1 is SSHAT and CDR2 FNYEAQ (reference sequence). The CDR3 loop spans 18 amino acids. Trimming took 3 bases from V and 5 from J; bases not matched to a gene: 11. CDR3 amino acids: CASSFSSLAGGKTGELFF. CDR3 sequence (DNA): TGTGCCAGCAGCTTTTCATCGCTAGCGGGAGGTAAAACCGGGGAGCTGTTTTTT.

The V gene is TRBV5-1, the J gene TRBJ2-7; 8 bases line up with TRBD2. This CDR3 spans 17 amino acids. V was pared by 2 bases and J by 2 bases, with 12 bases of the junction left unmatched. Germline CDR1 is SGHRS and CDR2 is YFSETQ. CDR3: CASSFTTWTSPPYEQYF. CDR3 DNA: TGCGCCAGCAGCTTCACTACTTGGACTAGCCCACCCTACGAGCAGTACTTC.

The chain is built from TRBV28 and TRBJ1-6; unclear D gene. This CDR3 contains 15 residues. Germline CDR1 and CDR2: MDHEN and SYDVKM. V lost 4 bases and J lost 9, with 16 bases in between. The CDR3 reads CASSSRHHTSSPLHF. The CDR3 coding sequence is TGTGCCAGCAGTTCCCGCCACCACACAAGTTCACCCCTCCACTTT. The variable domain in full, completed from reference TRBV28 and TRBJ1-6, reads DVKVTQSSRYLVKRTGEKVFLECVQDMDHENMFWYRQDPGLGLRLIYFSYDVKMKEKGDIPEGYSVSREKKERFSLILESASTNQTSMYLCASSSRHHTSSPLHFGNGTRLTVT.

The rearrangement uses TRBV11-2 and TRBJ2-5, with D perhaps TRBD1 (6 bases). V was clipped by 5 bases and J by 1 base, with 14 bases between them. This CDR3 comprises 15 residues. The germline V gene encodes CDR1 SGHAT and CDR2 FQNNGV. This CDR3 is CASSLTGTTQETQYF. The CDR3 bases are TGTGCCAGCAGCCTAACAGGGACCACCCAAGAGACCCAGTACTTC.

The chain is built from TRBV29-1 and TRBJ2-7; the match to TRBD1 covers 9 bases. The CDR3 spans 14 residues. V was clipped by 7 bases and J by 2 bases; unmatched bases: 9. Germline CDR1 and CDR2: SQVTM and ANQGSEA. The CDR3, as DNA: TGCAGCGCTGGGTGGGACAGGGAAGCCTACGAGCAGTACTTC. It is translated as CSAGWDREAYEQYF.

The V call is TRBV6-5, the J call TRBJ2-5, with TRBD2 matching over 13 bases. With 4 bases clipped from V and 1 base from J, the junction kept 3 bases outside the gene matches. The germline V gene encodes CDR1 MNHEY and CDR2 SVGAGI. CDR3 length equals 16 residues. The CDR3 spells CASSWTSGSVQETQYF. The CDR3 nucleotides read TGTGCCAGCAGTTGGACTAGCGGGAGTGTCCAAGAGACCCAGTACTTC.

This clone was detected once. This rearrangement joins TRBV5-1 to TRBJ2-6; TRBD1 aligns across 7 bases. This CDR3 has 16 residues. Trimming removed 3 bases from V and 0 bases from J; junction bases left unmatched: 3. The V gene's germline CDR1 is SGHRS and CDR2 YFSETQ. The CDR3, as DNA: TGCGCCAGCAGCTCGGGACAGCACTCTGGGGCCAACGTCCTGACTTTC. The encoded protein is CASSSGQHSGANVLTF.

This clone was counted only a few times. In nucleotides, the CDR3 is TGTGCCAGCAGCCCTAACCGGGACACACCGACGAGGGGCTACACCTTC. Its protein product is CASSPNRDTPTRGYTF. This chain connects TRBV28 to TRBJ1-2; a weak D match, TRBD1 (6 bases). CDR1 is MDHEN and CDR2 is SYDVKM in the germline V gene. The germline V and J ends were trimmed by 6 bases and 8 bases, with 25 bases remaining between them. This CDR3 has 16 residues.

This clone came up once. The rearrangement links TRBV4-2 to TRBJ2-7; the D gene is possibly TRBD2 (6 bases). This CDR3 has 17 residues. CDR1 and CDR2 from the germline V gene are LGHNA and YNFKEQ. The germline V and J ends were trimmed by 0 bases and 2 bases, with 17 bases remaining between them. The CDR3 is CASSQERLAIRAYEQYF. For the CDR3, the DNA is TGTGCCAGCAGCCAAGAAAGGCTAGCGATTAGGGCCTACGAGCAGTACTTC.

This clone appeared once. The rearrangement joins TRBV9 to TRBJ2-7; D gene unclear. The CDR3 runs to 14 residues. The V end lost 0 bases, the J end lost 5 bases, and 12 bases lay between the germline ends. Germline-derived CDR1 and CDR2 are SGDLS and YYNGEE. CDR3 region: CASSVGALPHEQYF. Written as DNA, the CDR3 is TGTGCCAGCAGCGTAGGCGCGCTCCCCCACGAGCAGTACTTC.